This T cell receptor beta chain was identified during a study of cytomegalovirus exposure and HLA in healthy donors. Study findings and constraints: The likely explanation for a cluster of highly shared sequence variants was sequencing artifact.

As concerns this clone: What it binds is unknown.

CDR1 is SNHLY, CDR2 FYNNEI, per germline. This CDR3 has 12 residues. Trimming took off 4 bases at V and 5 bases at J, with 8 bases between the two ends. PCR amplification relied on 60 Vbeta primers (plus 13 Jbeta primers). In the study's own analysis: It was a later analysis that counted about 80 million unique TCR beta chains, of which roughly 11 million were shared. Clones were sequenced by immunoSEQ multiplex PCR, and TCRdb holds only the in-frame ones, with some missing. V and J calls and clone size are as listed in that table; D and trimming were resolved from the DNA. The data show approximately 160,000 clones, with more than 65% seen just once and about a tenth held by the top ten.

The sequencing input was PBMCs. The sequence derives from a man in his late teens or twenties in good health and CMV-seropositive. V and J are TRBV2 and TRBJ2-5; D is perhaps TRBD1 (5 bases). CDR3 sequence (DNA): TGTGCCAGCAGTGCTGGGGCCGAGACCCAGTACTTC. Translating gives CASSAGAETQYF.